A single T cell receptor (beta chain) is shown here with its context. The clone's antigen remains unknown. Base qualities are not recorded, but no much larger clone differs from it by a single base. The immunoSEQ hsTCRB v3.0 assay was used at survey level resolution for TRB variable region sequencing. A depth of about 35,000-55,000 T-cell genomes per sample was targeted for TRB sequencing. Pooled TRB libraries were sequenced on an Illumina MiSeq with a v3 150-cycle kit. As for how the authors treated the data: Repertoire analysis was run in R within a reproducible Nextflow workflow that covered QC, data transformation and analysis. LymphoSeq2, an R package for AIRR-Seq data exploration, was used to implement custom analyses. A few samples yielding fewer than 5000 total TRB sequences were excluded, leaving around 190 analyzed HIV repertoires. Among the approximately 190 retained HIV repertoires, roughly 60 were collected before ART initiation and approximately 130 were collected after ART initiation. Repertoires were downsampled to 5000 TRB nucleotide sequences, with summary statistics averaged over 100 downsampling iterations. Only TRB sequences with CDR3 regions of at least seven amino acids were retained for analysis. Diversity was assessed using a clonality score derived from Shannon entropy and using the Gini coefficient. In repertoire networks, the top 5000 CDR3 amino acid sequences were linked whenever an edit distance of one separated two sequences. For TRB CDR3 amino acid sequences, antigen specificity groups and MHC restriction were predicted with GLIPH2. To flag known CMV, EBV, HIV or tissue antigen associations, CDR3 amino acid sequences were matched against VDJdb and McPAS-TCR. Pre-ART, post-ART and control groups were compared with Wilcoxon signed-rank tests and Holm-Bonferroni correction. TCRdb holds this immuneACCESS table with in-frame rearrangements only. Some clones are missing; in checked studies, unresolved V genes explain under half, and the rest has no known cause. The V and J calls and clone size are taken from that table; D and trimming were inferred from the DNA. This sample holds over 25,000 clones; approximately 80% were observed only once. The top ten hold about 9% of the sample.

Spanning cysteine to phenylalanine, the CDR3 consists of 15 amino acids. Only CDR3 DNA is held: 45 bases, read in frame from base 1. The germline V gene provides CDR1 KGHSH and CDR2 LQKENI. The junction shows trimming of 0 bases on V and 6 bases on J, plus 14 bases between the germline ends. This specimen belongs to a study of long-term antiretroviral therapy in people with HIV (dated by TCRdb to between 2020 and 2023). As for the study more broadly: The earliest samples were collected about a decade before the 2015 WHO recommendation for immediate ART, when ART was typically delayed until CD4 counts fell. A retrospective serial study tested whether ART initiation and durable HIV suppression were associated with changes in peripheral blood TRB repertoire composition and diversity. From fewer than 35 adults with confirmed HIV infection, the cohort provided roughly 200 cryopreserved PBMC samples, gathered serially across a mean of about six years (range 1-12). Of the approximately 30 participants with HIV, approximately twelve were female. Test extractions of a monoclonal T-cell line alongside under 35 polyclonal samples showed no cross-contamination during QIAcube processing. Overall study results and their limits: At every time point, the repertoire was dominated by expanded TRB clones first identified before ART initiation, although this dominance fluctuated and, in many PLHIV, declined after ART. The samples span the years 2004 to 2017, and the ART regimens used may be less effective than current regimens. ART initiation was associated with a significant increase in TRB diversity, but diversity stayed significantly below transplant donor controls even after long-term ART. Compared with controls, HIV repertoires had narrower CDR3 length ranges, and the network structure pointed to an antigen-experienced repertoire that shifted only slightly toward naive after ART. Inferences about post-ART repertoire changes were limited because no data were available on ART adherence, viral resistance or therapy changes. Limited PBMC availability meant only the TCR beta chain was sequenced, without alpha chain pairing. Unsorted PBMC were profiled instead of sorted CD4+ and CD8+ T cells because pre-ART samples had limited cell numbers.

To be included, a participant needed at least one PBMC sample from before ART initiation plus at least two post-ART samples. All participants with HIV were treated in the United States of America. Cryopreserved samples of about 0.95-11 million PBMC were thawed and washed before DNA extraction. At the time of the earliest PBMC sample, participants with HIV were aged between about 23 and 54 years. Per participant, PBMC samples came from 1-4 timepoints prior to ART initiation and 2-8 timepoints following ART initiation, for a median of 7 samples. Serial HIV viral load, CD4+ T-cell count, ART history and demographic data were obtained for every participant. Using a Qiagen kit on a QIAcube, genomic DNA was extracted from unsorted PBMC, with samples processed in batches of 12.

The chain links TRBV18 with TRBJ1-2; the D gene is perhaps TRBD1, on 6 matching bases. The sequence was collected from a man in his forties with HIV. The sequenced sample was unsorted PBMCs, obtained 3 years after starting antiretroviral therapy. In nucleotides, the sequence is TGTGCCAGCTCACCACCCGGACAGCTGTCGGATGGCTACACCTTC. Its protein reads: CASSPPGQLSDGYTF.